This T cell receptor (beta chain) was recorded in a study of breast tumors, draining lymph nodes, adjacent tissues. Notes on the study in general: That most tumor T cells come from lymph nodes remained unproven. Tumors had less TCR diversity than lymph nodes, more than nontumor tissue.

TCRdb itself ran the multiplex PCR reads through MiXCR, one entry per CDR3 protein. Of over 250,000 distinct CDR3 sequences listed, 30% were seen once; the top ten hold 1.1%. About this clonotype: Its specificity is not known.

The lymph nodes were axillary draining lymph nodes from breast cancer patients. CDR1 and CDR2 from the germline V gene are LNHDA and SQIVND (reference sequence). This CDR3 region has 13 residues. Trimming took 7 bases from V and 4 from J, leaving 13 bases between them. Sequenced input: axillary lymph node tissue. The J gene is TRBJ1-1, the V gene TRBV19, with a weak D call TRBD1 (5 bases). The source is a female donor with breast cancer. Some clones in this sample may be carry-over from other donors' samples. CDR3 sequence: CASTNNGGTEAFF. The CDR3 nucleotides are TGTGCCAGTACTAATAATGGGGGCACTGAAGCTTTCTTT.